The rows below give T cell receptor beta chains drawn from one sample of a study of blood T cell repertoires in COVID-19. Profiling relied on immunoSEQ multiplex PCR, and the TCRdb table lists in-frame clones only, not all of them. Of around 340,000 clones listed, more than 70% are singletons. Sequencing was carried out using peripheral blood. All receptors derive from a man between 25 and 39 years old with active or convalescent COVID-19. Both conserved end residues are part of each CDR3. D genes are given only for firm matches. Size tells how often a clone was seen (once, few, many) or the class of an expanded clone, and some rows leave it out.

CDR3 length: 13
D gene: TRBD2
J gene: TRBJ2-3
clone size: NA
V gene: TRBV12-3/TRBV12-4
CDR3 protein: CASRSGGTDTQYF
CDR3 DNA: TGTGCCAGCAGATCGGGGGGGACAGATACGCAGTATTTT

CDR3 length: 16
D gene: TRBD2
J gene: TRBJ2-1
clone size: NA
V gene: TRBV7-8
CDR3 protein: CASSSSLAGPYNEQFF
CDR3 DNA: TGTGCCAGCAGCTCCTCGCTAGCGGGGCCCTACAATGAGCAGTTCTTC

CDR3 length: 13
D gene: NA
J gene: TRBJ2-3
clone size: NA
V gene: TRBV7-8
CDR3 protein: CASSRGDTDTQYF
CDR3 DNA: TGTGCCAGCAGCCGCGGGGACACAGATACGCAGTATTTT

CDR3 length: 14
D gene: TRBD2
J gene: TRBJ2-7
clone size: NA
V gene: TRBV11-3
CDR3 protein: CASSLRLARVEQYF
CDR3 DNA: TGTGCCAGCAGCTTACGACTAGCGAGAGTCGAGCAGTACTTC

CDR3 length: 16
D gene: TRBD2
J gene: TRBJ2-1
clone size: few
V gene: TRBV4-1
CDR3 protein: CASTSPGGGTYNEQFF
CDR3 DNA: TGCGCCAGCACCTCCCCGGGCGGGGGAACCTACAATGAGCAGTTCTTC

CDR3 length: 16
D gene: TRBD2
J gene: TRBJ2-1
clone size: NA
V gene: TRBV5-5
CDR3 protein: CASSWTGLAGTNEQFF
CDR3 DNA: TGTGCCAGCAGCTGGACCGGACTAGCGGGTACCAATGAGCAGTTCTTC

CDR3 length: 14
D gene: NA
J gene: TRBJ2-1
clone size: NA
V gene: TRBV7-9
CDR3 protein: CASAPGLANNEQFF
CDR3 DNA: TGTGCCAGCGCCCCGGGCCTAGCGAACAATGAGCAGTTCTTC

CDR3 length: 14
D gene: NA
J gene: TRBJ1-5
clone size: NA
V gene: TRBV6-5
CDR3 protein: CASSSRTPDQPQHF
CDR3 DNA: TGTGCCAGCAGTTCGCGGACACCAGATCAGCCCCAGCATTTT

CDR3 length: 15
D gene: TRBD1
J gene: TRBJ1-1
clone size: NA
V gene: TRBV3-1/TRBV3-2
CDR3 protein: CASVQSGQGGTEAFF
CDR3 DNA: TGTGCCAGCGTACAAAGCGGACAGGGGGGCACTGAAGCTTTCTTT

CDR3 length: 17
D gene: TRBD2
J gene: TRBJ2-7
clone size: once
V gene: TRBV2
CDR3 protein: CASSEVSGGLKSYEQYF
CDR3 DNA: TGTGCCAGCAGTGAGGTTAGCGGGGGGCTAAAATCCTACGAGCAGTACTTC

CDR3 length: 14
D gene: TRBD1
J gene: TRBJ1-2
clone size: NA
V gene: TRBV6-4
CDR3 protein: CASSERRGGLGYTF
CDR3 DNA: TGTGCCAGCAGTGAACGGCGAGGGGGCCTAGGCTACACCTTC

CDR3 length: 16
D gene: TRBD2
J gene: TRBJ2-1
clone size: NA
V gene: TRBV19
CDR3 protein: CASSISGTTVNNEQFF
CDR3 DNA: TGTGCCAGTAGTATATCCGGGACTACCGTAAACAATGAGCAGTTCTTC

CDR3 length: 10
D gene: NA
J gene: TRBJ2-7
clone size: NA
V gene: TRBV30
CDR3 protein: CAGGSYEQYF
CDR3 DNA: TGTGCCGGAGGGAGCTACGAGCAGTACTTC

CDR3 length: 13
D gene: NA
J gene: TRBJ1-5
clone size: NA
V gene: TRBV28
CDR3 protein: CASSFGGSQPQHF
CDR3 DNA: TGTGCCAGCAGTTTCGGGGGGAGTCAGCCCCAGCATTTT

CDR3 length: 13
D gene: NA
J gene: TRBJ1-5
clone size: NA
V gene: TRBV19
CDR3 protein: CASSKVSDQPQHF
CDR3 DNA: TGTGCCAGTAGTAAAGTCAGTGATCAGCCCCAGCATTTT

CDR3 length: 15
D gene: NA
J gene: TRBJ2-7
clone size: NA
V gene: TRBV21-1
CDR3 protein: CASTEQERASYEQYF
CDR3 DNA: TGTGCCAGCACCGAACAAGAGCGGGCTTCCTACGAGCAGTACTTC

CDR3 length: 13
D gene: NA
J gene: TRBJ2-1
clone size: many
V gene: TRBV19
CDR3 protein: CASSISSYNEQFF
CDR3 DNA: TGTGCCAGTAGTATTAGTTCATACAATGAGCAGTTCTTC

CDR3 length: 14
D gene: NA
J gene: TRBJ1-4
clone size: NA
V gene: TRBV5-1
CDR3 protein: CASSLRGANEKLFF
CDR3 DNA: TGCGCCAGCAGCCTCAGGGGTGCTAATGAAAAACTGTTTTTT

CDR3 length: 15
D gene: NA
J gene: TRBJ2-2
clone size: NA
V gene: TRBV3-1/TRBV3-2
CDR3 protein: CASSWNRDRTGELFF
CDR3 DNA: TGTGCCAGCAGCTGGAACAGGGATAGAACCGGGGAGCTGTTTTTT

CDR3 length: 13
D gene: NA
J gene: TRBJ2-5
clone size: NA
V gene: TRBV6-6
CDR3 protein: CASRPTGQETQYF
CDR3 DNA: TGTGCCAGCAGACCCACAGGGCAAGAGACCCAGTACTTC